These 25 T cell receptor beta chains were sequenced from one sample in a study of blood T cell repertoires in COVID-19. The protocol was immunoSEQ multiplex PCR, while the TCRdb copy is restricted to in-frame clones and leaves out a portion. The data hold 250,000 to 350,000 clones, with around 87% observed a single time. The source material was peripheral blood. These receptors were obtained from a man between 18 and 35 years old with active or convalescent COVID-19.

This chain connects TRBV6-1 to TRBJ1-1, with 12 nucleotides matching TRBD1. The V gene end was trimmed by 2 bases and the J gene end by 11 bases; junction bases not matched to a gene: 9. This CDR3 region has 15 residues. Germline V gene lookup returns CDR1 MNHNS and CDR2 SASEGT. CDR3 sequence reads: CASSETGTGGDEAFF. CDR3 sequence (DNA): TGTGCCAGCAGTGAAACCGGGACAGGGGGCGATGAGGCTTTCTTT.

The chain joins TRBV28 to TRBJ1-1, with D possibly being TRBD1 (5 bases). This CDR3 comprises 13 residues. With 10 bases removed from V and 2 bases from J, the gap between germline ends came to 14 bases. Germline V gene sequence: CDR1 MDHEN, CDR2 SYDVKM. The DNA for the CDR3 is TGTGCCACCTGCCGGACACCCAACACTGAAGCTTTCTTT. This gives the protein CATCRTPNTEAFF.

The rearrangement joins TRBV5-1 to TRBJ2-4; maybe TRBD1 (5 bases). Germline V CDR1 and CDR2: SGHRS, YFSETQ. The CDR3 covers 13 residues. V was pared by 5 bases and J by 5 bases, with 11 bases between. CDR3 residues: CASSVGLQNIQYF. DNA of the CDR3: TGCGCCAGCAGTGTGGGGCTGCAAAACATTCAGTACTTC.

This clone was counted once. This CDR3 reads CASSVAPFGTDTQYF. The CDR3 nucleotides read TGTGCCAGCAGCGTAGCCCCCTTCGGCACAGATACGCAGTATTTT. V is TRBV9 and J is TRBJ2-3; unclear D gene. With 0 bases removed from V and 1 base from J, the gap between germline ends came to 9 bases. CDR1 is SGDLS and CDR2 is YYNGEE in the germline V gene. There are 15 residues in the CDR3.

J is TRBJ2-2 and V is TRBV7-7, with D maybe TRBD2 (6 bases). Germline CDR1 and CDR2: SSHAT and FNYEAQ (reference sequence). The CDR3 spans 14 residues. V lost 4 bases and J 8 bases, leaving 14 bases between the germline ends. CDR3 loop: CASSWRGGSGELFF. The CDR3 DNA reads as TGTGCCAGCAGCTGGCGGGGCGGATCGGGGGAGCTGTTTTTT. Supplemented by reference TRBV7-7 and TRBJ2-2, the full variable domain reads GAGVSQSPRYKVTKRGQDVTLRCDPISSHATLYWYQQALGQGPEFLTYFNYEAQPDKSGLPSDRFSAERPEGSISTLTIQRTEQRDSAMYRCASSWRGGSGELFFGEGSRLTVL.

The rearrangement links TRBV7-8 to TRBJ2-7; D remains unclear. Germline V gene sequence: CDR1 SGHVS, CDR2 FQNEAQ. CDR3 length: 14 amino acids. With 1 base removed from V and 4 bases from J, the gap between germline ends came to 11 bases. In DNA, the CDR3 is TGTGCCAGCAGCTTAGTTGGCGGTAATTACGAGCAGTACTTC. Amino acid sequence: CASSLVGGNYEQYF.

The chain couples TRBV27 to TRBJ1-3, with 12 positions matching TRBD1. CDR1 and CDR2 from the germline V gene are MNHEY and SMNVEV (reference sequence). Trimming at V came to 0 bases and at J to 6 bases, leaving 3 bases not matched to a gene. The CDR3 loop spans 16 amino acids. CDR3 sequence: CASSLSWDRGQNTIYF. The CDR3 coding sequence is TGTGCCAGCAGTTTATCATGGGACAGGGGGCAAAACACCATATATTTT.

J is TRBJ2-7 and V is TRBV25-1; TRBD2 aligns across 12 bases. Trimming removed 7 bases from V and 2 bases from J; junction bases left unmatched: 3. Germline-derived CDR1 and CDR2 are MGHDK and SYGVNS. This CDR3 is 14 amino acids long. CDR3 nucleotides: TGTGCCAGCACCCGGACTAGCGGGACCTACGAGCAGTACTTC. This translates into CASTRTSGTYEQYF.

This chain's CDR3 is CASRILETQYF. CDR3 in DNA: TGTGCCAGCAGAATATTGGAGACCCAGTACTTC. This rearrangement joins TRBV6-6 to TRBJ2-5; no clear D gene. The CDR3 totals 11 residues. V shed 6 bases and J shed 5 bases, with 7 bases lying between them. CDR1 is MNHNY, CDR2 SVGAGI, per germline (reference sequence).

This clone was counted only a few times. This same CDR3 is encoded by further DNA sequences in the sample. V and J are TRBV29-1 and TRBJ1-1; no clear D. The V and J ends lost 4 bases and 1 base respectively, with 7 bases between them. The CDR3 totals 12 residues. Per the germline V gene, CDR1 is SQVTM and CDR2 is ANQGSEA. The CDR3 DNA reads as TGCAGCGTTGGTCTGAGGAACACTGAAGCTTTCTTT. Its translation: CSVGLRNTEAFF.

The chain joins TRBV28 to TRBJ1-1; 8 bases match TRBD1. V shed 6 bases, J shed 7 bases, and the junction held 13 bases outside the gene matches. The germline gives CDR1 MDHEN, CDR2 SYDVKM. The length of the CDR3 is 15 residues. DNA for the CDR3: TGTGCCAGCAGCAACCCGACAGGGGAGGATGGTGAAGCTTTCTTT. Residues: CASSNPTGEDGEAFF.

V and J are TRBV28 and TRBJ2-4, with TRBD1 identical over 8 bases. The CDR3 has 11 residues. CDR1 MDHEN and CDR2 SYDVKM come from the germline V gene. J was trimmed by 11 bases and V by 6 bases; bases with no gene match: 3. The CDR3 nucleotides read TGTGCCAGCAGCCGCAGGGGGCTTCAGTACTTC. This codes for CASSRRGLQYF.

This rearrangement joins TRBV10-3 to TRBJ2-3, with 9 bases fitting TRBD2. Germline lookup yields CDR1 ENHRY and CDR2 SYGVKD. This CDR3 comprises 19 residues. With V trimmed by 2 bases and J by 0 bases, 12 bases remained unmatched. The CDR3 sequence: CAISEPTKRGATSTDTQYF. DNA for the CDR3: TGTGCCATCAGTGAGCCTACCAAGCGGGGGGCTACTAGCACAGATACGCAGTATTTT.

The V call is TRBV6-5, the J call TRBJ1-1; D call uncertain. The CDR3 is 14 residues long. Germline assignment: CDR1 MNHEY and CDR2 SVGAGI. The V gene lost 2 bases and the J gene lost 0 bases, with 7 bases spanning the gap. In DNA, the CDR3 is TGTGCCAGCAGTTACGCCGGTTTGAACACTGAAGCTTTCTTT. Protein sequence: CASSYAGLNTEAFF.

This chain links TRBV27 with TRBJ2-3, with 11 bases matching TRBD2. The CDR3 is 16 residues long. The J segment lost 6 bases and the V segment lost 2 bases, leaving 7 bases of the junction unmatched. The germline gives CDR1 MNHEY, CDR2 SMNVEV (reference sequence). In nucleotides, the CDR3 is TGTGCCAGCAGTTTACTAGCGGGAGGCTCGGGGGATACGCAGTATTTT. Its translation: CASSLLAGGSGDTQYF.

This clone was seen once. The rearrangement links TRBV25-1 to TRBJ2-1; TRBD1 might be the D (5 bases). The CDR3 runs to 14 residues. The germline gives CDR1 MGHDK, CDR2 SYGVNS. The ends were cut back, 0 bases at V and 5 bases at J, with 8 bases in the middle. The DNA of the CDR3 is TGTGCCAGCAGTGAATATCGCAGGGACAATGAGCAGTTCTTC. It codes for CASSEYRRDNEQFF.

DNA for the CDR3: TGCAGCGTTGACGAAGTTTTAACACCTTCCAATGAGCAGTTCTTC. Translating it yields CSVDEVLTPSNEQFF. The V and J genes are TRBV29-1 and TRBJ2-1; unclear D gene. Trimming took off 3 bases at V and 6 bases at J, with 18 bases between the two ends. Germline lookup yields CDR1 SQVTM and CDR2 ANQGSEA. The CDR3 has 15 residues.

The V call is TRBV27, the J call TRBJ1-1; the D is unclear. The V end was cut by 0 bases, the J end by 5 bases, with 10 bases between. This CDR3 is built from 14 residues. Germline CDR1 is MNHEY and CDR2 is SMNVEV (reference sequence). In DNA, the CDR3 is TGTGCCAGCAGTTTATCTGGGCAGTTGACTGAAGCTTTCTTT. It yields the protein CASSLSGQLTEAFF.

The CDR3 reads CASSAASGRAPETQYF. The CDR3, as DNA: TGTGCCAGCAGCGCCGCTAGCGGGAGGGCCCCAGAGACCCAGTACTTC. This chain connects TRBV9 to TRBJ2-5; 12 bases map to TRBD2. Germline V gene sequence: CDR1 SGDLS, CDR2 YYNGEE. J was trimmed by 4 bases and V by 3 bases; bases with no gene match: 7. This CDR3 region has 16 residues.

The sample holds a few counts of this clone. The chain uses TRBV11-2 and TRBJ1-2; D might be TRBD1 (5 bases). V was cut by 2 bases and J by 7 bases, with 11 bases left in between. The CDR3 is 13 amino acids. CDR1 SGHAT and CDR2 FQNNGV come from the germline V gene. As DNA, the CDR3 is TGTGCCAGCAGCTTAAATCAGGGCTCTGGCTACACCTTC. It translates to CASSLNQGSGYTF. The full variable domain, in which reference TRBV11-2 and TRBJ1-2 provide the parts outside the CDR3, is EAGVAQSPRYKIIEKRQSVAFWCNPISGHATLYWYQQILGQGPKLLIQFQNNGVVDDSQLPKDRFSAERLKGVDSTLKIQPAKLEDSAVYLCASSLNQGSGYTFGSGTRLTVV.

The chain joins TRBV6-2 or TRBV6-3 to TRBJ2-1, with a tentative D call TRBD1 (5 bases). V was cut by 6 bases and J by 4 bases, with 16 bases left in between. The CDR3 runs 15 residues. The germline V gene has CDR1 MNHEY and CDR2 SVGEGT. The CDR3 region has the DNA TGTGCCAGCAGCCGCACAGGACGGATATACAATGAGCAGTTCTTC. Its translation: CASSRTGRIYNEQFF.

The chain has TRBV6-5 and TRBJ2-1; perhaps TRBD1 as D (5 bases). The CDR3 contains 12 residues. CDR1 and CDR2 from the germline V gene are MNHEY and SVGAGI. V was pared by 2 bases and J by 6 bases, with 5 bases between. CDR3 DNA: TGTGCCAGCAGTTACCAGGGCAATGAGCAGTTCTTC. It codes for CASSYQGNEQFF.

The chain links TRBV12-3 or TRBV12-4 to TRBJ2-1; 9 bases are shared with TRBD2. The CDR3 runs 13 residues. V was clipped by 3 bases and J by 13 bases; unmatched bases: 7. For the CDR3, the DNA is TGTGCCAGCAGTTTGGTAACTAGCGGGTTCCAGTTCTTC. It encodes CASSLVTSGFQFF.

The chain recombines TRBV24-1 with TRBJ2-7; D gene ambiguous. Germline CDR1 reads KGHDR; CDR2 reads SFDVKD. The V gene lost 9 bases and the J gene lost 1 base, with 15 bases spanning the gap. The CDR3 is made up of 14 amino acids. CDR3 nucleotide sequence: TGTGCCACCGATATCTTTGGAGTGTCCTACGAGCAGTACTTC. This sequence encodes CATDIFGVSYEQYF.

V and J are TRBV4-2 and TRBJ2-2; 11 bases line up with TRBD2. The CDR3 is made up of 19 amino acids. CDR1 LGHNA and CDR2 YNFKEQ come from the germline V gene. V lost 3 bases, J lost 1 base, and 10 bases stayed unmatched. The CDR3 protein is CASSHRTSGPVLNTGELFF. The DNA of the CDR3 is TGTGCCAGCAGCCATCGGACTAGCGGGCCAGTCCTGAACACCGGGGAGCTGTTTTTT.